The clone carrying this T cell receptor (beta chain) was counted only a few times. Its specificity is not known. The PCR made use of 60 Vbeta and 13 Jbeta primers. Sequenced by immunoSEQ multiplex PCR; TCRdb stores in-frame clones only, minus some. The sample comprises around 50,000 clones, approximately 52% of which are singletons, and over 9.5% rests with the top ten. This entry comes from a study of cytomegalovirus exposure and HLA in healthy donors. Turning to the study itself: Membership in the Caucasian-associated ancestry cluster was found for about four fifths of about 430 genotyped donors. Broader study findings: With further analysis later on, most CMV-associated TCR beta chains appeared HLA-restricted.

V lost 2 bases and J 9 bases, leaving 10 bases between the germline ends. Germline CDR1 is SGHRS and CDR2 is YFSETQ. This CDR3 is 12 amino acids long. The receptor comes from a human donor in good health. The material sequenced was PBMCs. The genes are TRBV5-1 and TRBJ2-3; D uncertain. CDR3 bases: TGCGCCAGCAGCTTCACAGAGAAGACGCAGTATTTT. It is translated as CASSFTEKTQYF.